Listed here are 11 T cell receptor beta chains from one sample, sequenced in a study of Ad26.COV2.S vaccination and SARS-CoV-2 variants. TCRdb keeps only in-frame clones here, not all; method: immunoSEQ multiplex PCR. The table lists just under 250,000 clones, around 89% of them singletons. Treatment in this sample: about 20 received Ad26.COV2.S at low or high dose, single or two shots; roughly 5 received placebo; per-sample allocation not given. All samples were drawn on day 63, counting from the first vaccine or placebo injection. Material: peripheral blood, obtained in a trial of Ad26.COV2.S vaccine versus placebo. Receptor source: a person aged 18 to 59 who received the Ad26.COV2.S COVID-19 vaccine or a placebo.

This clone is medium-sized by share. The chain uses TRBV19 and TRBJ2-7; 7 bases agree with TRBD1. The CDR3 is made up of 16 amino acids. The V gene end was trimmed by 1 base and the J gene end by 2 bases; junction bases not matched to a gene: 8. Germline values: CDR1 LNHDA, CDR2 SQIVND (reference sequence). The CDR3 DNA follows: TGTGCCAGTAGTATAGGAAAGGACAGGATAACCTACGAGCAGTACTTC. Translating gives CASSIGKDRITYEQYF.

V usage is TRBV7-8 and J usage is TRBJ1-2; no clear D. Germline V lookup: CDR1 SGHVS, CDR2 FQNEAQ. The V gene lost 6 bases and the J gene lost 2 bases, with 13 bases spanning the gap. CDR3 size: 14 residues. The CDR3 region is CASRPTGPNYGYTF. In DNA, the CDR3 is TGTGCCAGCAGACCAACCGGGCCCAACTATGGCTACACCTTC.

The CDR3 protein is CASTTQGSPEAFF. CDR3 coding DNA: TGTGCCAGCACCACACAGGGGAGCCCCGAAGCTTTCTTT. The V and J genes are TRBV25-1 and TRBJ1-1; 7 bases line up with TRBD1. Per the germline V gene, CDR1 is MGHDK and CDR2 is SYGVNS. V was pared by 7 bases and J by 8 bases, with 10 bases of the junction left unmatched. The CDR3 has 13 residues.

The chain combines TRBV29-1 with TRBJ1-1; a weak D match, TRBD1 (6 bases). CDR1 and CDR2 from the germline V gene are SQVTM and ANQGSEA. Trimming pared 5 bases from V and 1 base from J, leaving 11 bases between. This CDR3 is 13 amino acids long. The CDR3 nucleotides are TGCAGCGTTTGGACAGTTTCGAACACTGAAGCTTTCTTT. It specifies CSVWTVSNTEAFF.

This clone was seen just once. Other nucleotide sequences in the sample specify the same CDR3. The V and J genes are TRBV19 and TRBJ1-6; D gene unclear. Trimming left V 3 bases short and J 8 bases short, with 8 bases between. Germline CDR1 reads LNHDA; CDR2 reads SQIVND (reference sequence). The CDR3 runs to 13 residues. The CDR3 bases are TGTGCCAGTAGTATTAGCTGGGATTCACCCCTCCACTTT. This gives the protein CASSISWDSPLHF.

This chain links TRBV6-4 with TRBJ2-2; D is unresolved. The CDR3 has 15 residues. With 0 bases removed from V and 1 base from J, the gap between germline ends came to 6 bases. Germline CDR1 MRHNA, CDR2 SNTAGT. CDR3 DNA sequence: TGTGCCAGCAGTGACTCATCAGGGAACACCGGGGAGCTGTTTTTT. It encodes CASSDSSGNTGELFF.

The chain couples TRBV15 to TRBJ1-2; maybe TRBD1 (5 bases). V was pared by 0 bases and J by 4 bases, with 12 bases between. Germline-derived CDR1 and CDR2 are LNHNV and YYDKDF (reference sequence). This CDR3 has 15 amino acids. The CDR3 is CATSRDVGVGYGYTF. The CDR3, as DNA: TGTGCCACCAGCAGAGACGTGGGGGTCGGCTATGGCTACACCTTC.

The V gene is TRBV2, the J gene TRBJ1-3; no reliable D call. This CDR3 region has 16 residues. Germline loops: CDR1 SNHLY, CDR2 FYNNEI. V dropped 7 bases and J dropped 0 bases, with 16 bases sitting between them. CDR3 coding DNA: TGTGCCAGCACCCCGTCCCGGGCCAACTCTGGAAACACCATATATTTT. Translated: CASTPSRANSGNTIYF.

V usage is TRBV6-5 and J usage is TRBJ1-1, with 7 bases that match TRBD1. The CDR3 consists of 11 residues. CDR1 and CDR2 (germline): MNHEY, SVGAGI. V trimming: 10 bases; J trimming: 4 bases; junction bases outside the gene matches: 3. The DNA of the CDR3 is TGTGCCACAAACAGGGGCACTGAAGCTTTCTTT. Its translation is CATNRGTEAFF.

This clone was detected only once. This sequence joins TRBV28 and TRBJ2-3; 10 bases align to TRBD1. Germline V gene lookup returns CDR1 MDHEN and CDR2 SYDVKM. The CDR3 extends over 15 amino acids. J gave up 8 bases and V 5 bases, and 10 bases lay outside the gene matches. The DNA of the CDR3 is TGTGCCAGCAGTGGGGGGACAGGGGCCAGGTCTACGCAGTATTTT. Its translation is CASSGGTGARSTQYF.

V usage is TRBV3-1 (or the pseudogene TRBV3-2) and J usage is TRBJ1-1, with TRBD1 as a possible D gene (6 bases). V dropped 2 bases and J dropped 0 bases, with 13 bases sitting between them. This CDR3 spans 16 amino acids. Germline V gene data show CDR1 as LGHDT and CDR2 as YNNKEL (reference sequence). CDR3 residues: CASSQTARQVNTEAFF. DNA of the CDR3: TGTGCCAGCAGCCAAACCGCCCGACAGGTGAACACTGAAGCTTTCTTT.